These 23 T cell receptor beta chains came from one sample sequenced in a study of read filtering for tumor transcriptome and immune sequencing. Molecular barcoded adaptors covering alpha/delta and beta/gamma chains were used on roughly 400 ng RNA. A single record per CDR3 protein comes from TCRdb applying MiXCR to the reads. Of about 130,000 distinct CDR3 sequences in the sample, approximately 12% are singletons; the top ten hold 11%. The source material was a population of CD138-negative cells sorted from bone marrow. These receptors were obtained from a donor at least 40 years old with multiple myeloma.

This clonotype was seen at least ten times. This rearrangement joins TRBV6-5 to TRBJ1-2; unclear D gene. Per the germline V gene, CDR1 is MNHEY and CDR2 is SVGAGI. The CDR3 is 10 residues long. Trimming pared 5 bases from V and 7 bases from J, leaving 5 bases between. The CDR3: CASSNIGYTF. DNA of the CDR3: TGTGCCAGCAGTAATATTGGCTACACCTTC.

In its sample, this clonotype was seen many times. This chain joins TRBV9 and TRBJ2-2, with a weak D call TRBD2 (6 bases). V lost 3 bases, J lost 7 bases, and 13 bases lay in between. Per germline, CDR1 SGDLS and CDR2 YYNGEE. The CDR3 runs 14 residues. CDR3 in DNA: TGTGCCAGCAGCGCCCCGGGGGTGGGCGGGGAGCTGTTTTTT. This sequence encodes CASSAPGVGGELFF.

This clonotype was observed many times. The chain uses TRBV29-1 and TRBJ1-1; the D is unclear. The CDR3 length is 13 residues. V lost 1 base to trimming and J lost 4 bases, with 10 bases between them. Germline lookup yields CDR1 SQVTM and CDR2 ANQGSEA. CDR3 protein: CSVEVGVGTEAFF. DNA for the CDR3: TGCAGCGTTGAAGTTGGGGTCGGCACTGAAGCTTTCTTT.

At least ten counts were recorded for this clonotype. This chain uses TRBV29-1 with TRBJ2-3; D ambiguous. Germline lookup yields CDR1 SQVTM and CDR2 ANQGSEA. The CDR3 is 14 residues long. Trimming took 5 bases from V and 0 from J, leaving 12 bases between them. The CDR3 DNA reads TGCAGCGTTCTCTGGAGTGCTAGCACAGATACGCAGTATTTT. Translation gives CSVLWSASTDTQYF.

This clonotype came up many times. The CDR3 sequence: CSVTGQNTEAFF. The CDR3 DNA sequence: TGCAGCGTTACGGGACAGAACACTGAAGCTTTCTTT. The V gene is TRBV29-1, the J gene TRBJ1-1; TRBD1 might be the D (6 bases). The CDR3 sequence is 12 residues long. V was clipped by 5 bases and J by 1 base, with 8 bases between them. The germline CDR1 and CDR2 sequences are SQVTM and ANQGSEA.

This clonotype has a count of ten or more. The chain uses TRBV7-2 and TRBJ2-1, with TRBD2 identical over 7 bases. CDR1 SGHTA and CDR2 FQGNSA come from the germline V gene. V gave up 4 bases and J gave up 9 bases; unmatched junction bases: 9. The CDR3 loop spans 14 amino acids. The DNA for the CDR3 is TGTGCCAGCAGCTCCCCCCCCGGCGGGGGTGAGCAGTTCTTC. It encodes CASSSPPGGGEQFF. Full variable domain (outside the CDR3, taken from reference TRBV7-2 and TRBJ2-1): GAGVSQSPSNKVTEKGKDVELRCDPISGHTALYWYRQSLGQGLEFLIYFQGNSAPDKSGLPSDRFSAERTGGSVSTLTIQRTQQEDSAVYLCASSSPPGGGEQFFGPGTRLTVL.

This clonotype came up many times. The chain combines TRBV19 with TRBJ2-7, with 11 positions matching TRBD2. Trimming took 1 base from V and 2 from J; bases not matched to a gene: 1. CDR1 is LNHDA, CDR2 SQIVND, per germline (reference sequence). This CDR3 spans 15 amino acids. The CDR3 DNA is TGTGCCAGTAGTATAGGACTAGCGGGACCCTACGAGCAGTACTTC. Its translation is CASSIGLAGPYEQYF.

This clonotype was seen ten or more times. The genes are TRBV7-6 and TRBJ2-2, with a possible D match to TRBD2 (7 bases). Looked up from germline, CDR1 is SGHVS and CDR2 is FNYEAQ. This CDR3 contains 16 residues. Trimming removed 3 bases at V and 2 bases at J, with 13 bases between. CDR3 amino acids: CASSFGGATNTGELFF. In DNA form, the CDR3 reads TGTGCCAGCAGCTTTGGGGGGGCGACCAACACCGGGGAGCTGTTTTTT.

This clonotype was seen many times. The V gene is TRBV18, the J gene TRBJ2-6; D may be TRBD2 (5 bases). Germline V gene data show CDR1 as KGHSH and CDR2 as LQKENI. The CDR3 has 16 amino acids. Trimming shortened V by 2 bases and J by 2 bases, and 10 bases separated the two germline ends. CDR3 bases: TGTGCCAGCTCACCAGAGGGATTCGCTGGGGCCAACGTCCTGACTTTC. Amino acids: CASSPEGFAGANVLTF.

For this clonotype: A read error is likely, as this CDR3 ends without the conserved phenylalanine or tryptophan. The chain joins TRBV12-3 or TRBV12-4 to TRBJ1-5, with D possibly matching TRBD1 (5 bases). Trimming removed 5 bases at V and 4 bases at J, with 9 bases between. This CDR3 spans 13 amino acids. Written as DNA, the CDR3 is TGTGCCAGCAGTCGAACAGGAAATCAGCCCCAGCATCTT. It is translated as CASSRTGNQPQHL.

A remark on this clonotype: A far larger clone is only one base removed, so a read error is likely. This chain connects TRBV12-3 or TRBV12-4 to TRBJ1-6, with 7 positions matching TRBD1. The CDR3 contains 15 residues. J was trimmed by 9 bases and V by 1 base; bases with no gene match: 6. DNA for the CDR3: TGTGCCAGCAGTTTAGTTGAGGGGGCTGGTTCACCCCTCCACTTT. It encodes CASSLVEGAGSPLHF.

In this sample, this clonotype turned up many times. V gene TRBV12-3 or TRBV12-4 combines with J gene TRBJ1-5, with TRBD1 as a possible D gene (5 bases). V lost 4 bases and J 5 bases, leaving 15 bases between the germline ends. The CDR3 runs 15 residues. CDR3 DNA: TGTGCCAGCAGTTCGCCGGGACCGAGACATCAGCCCCAGCATTTT. Amino acids: CASSSPGPRHQPQHF.

This clonotype was detected only a few times. CDR3 sequence (DNA): TGCGGCGGTAGGACAGGGCAAGAGACCCAGTACTTC. It translates to CGGRTGQETQYF. The chain employs TRBV29-1 and TRBJ2-5; 8 positions agree with TRBD1. In germline, CDR1 is SQVTM, CDR2 ANQGSEA. The CDR3 has 12 amino acids. Combining the CDR3 with reference TRBV29-1 and TRBJ2-5 gives the whole variable domain SAVISQKPSRDICQRGTSLTIQCQVDSQVTMMFWYRQQPGQSLTLIATANQGSEATYESGFVIDKFPISRPNLTFSTLTVSNMSPEDSSIYLCGGRTGQETQYFGPGTRLLVL.

The chain carries TRBV2 and TRBJ2-3; 13 bases fit TRBD2. Germline lookup yields CDR1 SNHLY and CDR2 FYNNEI. This CDR3 has 18 amino acids. The V and J ends lost 6 bases and 0 bases, in that order; junction bases with no gene match: 9. The CDR3 sequence: CASRSPPGLAGSTDTQYF. In nucleotides, the CDR3 is TGTGCCAGCAGATCCCCGCCGGGACTAGCGGGGAGCACAGATACGCAGTATTTT.

This clonotype was picked up many times. The rearrangement joins TRBV7-9 to TRBJ1-1, with 9 bases matching TRBD1. V was pared by 5 bases and J by 5 bases, with 6 bases of the junction left unmatched. Germline-derived CDR1 and CDR2 are SEHNR and FQNEAQ (reference sequence). The CDR3 spans 14 residues. The CDR3 DNA is TGTGCCAGCAGCACCGGGACAGGGAGGACTGAAGCTTTCTTT. It codes for CASSTGTGRTEAFF.

This clonotype was counted at least ten times. This chain joins TRBV11-3 and TRBJ1-1; D is ambiguous. Deletions cut 2 bases from V and 5 bases from J, with 9 bases between. The germline gives CDR1 SGHNT, CDR2 YENEEA. CDR3 length: 13 residues. In DNA form, the CDR3 reads TGTGCCAGCAGCTTACTTAGCACTACTGAAGCTTTCTTT. Translating it yields CASSLLSTTEAFF.

This sequence joins TRBV7-2 and TRBJ2-7; possibly TRBD2 for D (5 bases). The germline V and J ends were trimmed by 5 bases and 3 bases, with 14 bases remaining between them. The CDR3 is 14 amino acids. Germline CDR1 and CDR2: SGHTA and FQGNSA. The CDR3 DNA follows: TGTGCCAGCAGCACCTTGGGCGGAGGCTACGAGCAGTACTTC. This gives the protein CASSTLGGGYEQYF.

This clonotype was found many times. V usage is TRBV28 and J usage is TRBJ2-1; 13 nucleotides align to TRBD2. V lost 5 bases to trimming and J lost 6 bases; unmatched junction nucleotides: 7. Germline V gives CDR1 MDHEN, CDR2 SYDVKM. The CDR3 length is 16 residues. The CDR3 reads CASSPSGTSGINEQFF. The DNA of the CDR3 is TGTGCCAGCAGTCCCTCCGGGACTAGCGGGATCAATGAGCAGTTCTTC.

This clonotype was found many times. V gene TRBV11-2 combines with J gene TRBJ1-2; 7 bases align to TRBD1. The length of the CDR3 is 14 residues. V was clipped by 6 bases and J by 5 bases; unmatched bases: 9. The germline CDR1 and CDR2 sequences are SGHAT and FQNNGV. The CDR3: CASRSYRGYYGYTF. CDR3 DNA sequence: TGTGCCAGCAGATCCTACAGGGGCTATTATGGCTACACCTTC.

This clonotype showed up many times. The CDR3 DNA sequence: TGTGCCAGCAGTTTCGACAGGGAAGGTCAGCCCCAGCATTTT. Translating it yields CASSFDREGQPQHF. The chain has TRBV12-3 or TRBV12-4 and TRBJ1-5; 7 bases line up with TRBD1. This CDR3 has 14 residues. The ends lost 3 bases at V and 6 bases at J; junction bases unmatched: 5.

This clonotype was counted only a few times. The chain has TRBV5-1 and TRBJ2-3; D possibly corresponds to TRBD2 (5 bases). CDR1 and CDR2 from the germline V gene are SGHRS and YFSETQ. CDR3 length: 15 residues. Between the trimmed V and J ends, which lost 1 base and 2 bases, there was a span of 11 bases. The CDR3 sequence is CASSLSASSTDTQYF. CDR3 nucleotides: TGCGCCAGCAGCTTGAGCGCTAGCTCCACAGATACGCAGTATTTT.

This clonotype has a count of ten or more. The J gene is TRBJ2-3, the V gene TRBV6-6; TRBD2 might be the D (6 bases). From germline, CDR1 is MNHNY and CDR2 SVGAGI (reference sequence). The CDR3 runs 16 residues. The V end was cut by 8 bases, the J end by 6 bases, with 24 bases between. The CDR3 sequence: CASAPGTALSLDTQYF. For the CDR3, the DNA is TGTGCCAGCGCCCCCGGGACTGCCCTTAGCCTCGATACGCAGTATTTT.

This clonotype was counted many times. V is TRBV20-1 and J is TRBJ2-3; 10 bases align to TRBD2. This CDR3 is 14 amino acids long. V gave up 3 bases and J gave up 4 bases; unmatched junction bases: 4. Germline CDR1 and CDR2: DFQATT and SNEGSKA (reference sequence). CDR3 loop: CSASGSGRPDTQYF. In DNA, the CDR3 is TGCAGTGCTAGCGGTAGCGGGAGGCCAGATACGCAGTATTTT.